This TCR beta chain is from a study of shared clonotypes between healthy human individuals. Authors' analysis steps: Filtering differed since immunoSEQ provided only junctions, with no quality scores. Clones were sequenced by immunoSEQ multiplex PCR, and TCRdb holds only the in-frame ones, with some missing. V and J calls and clone size are given by that table; D and trimming were obtained from the DNA. The profile shows about 1,900,000 clones, about 94% of them singletons. Naive CD8 cells were CD45RO-negative, positively selected for CCR7, excluding terminally differentiated effector memory CD45RA+ cells. Overall study results and limits: Clonotypes that were shared across several donors made up 4% to 6% of naive CD4 clonotypes. When compared with the clonotypes that were shared by all four sorted-subset donors, the non-shared clonotypes turned out to have lower generation probabilities.

For this clone: Its specificity is not known.

Per the germline V gene, CDR1 is SNHLY and CDR2 is FYNNEI. Trimming removed 6 bases at V and 0 bases at J, with 10 bases between. This CDR3 contains 14 residues. This receptor was taken from a man between 18 and 29 years old in good health. V is TRBV2 and J is TRBJ2-3; no reliable D call. What was sequenced was naive CD8+ T cells sorted from blood. The CDR3 sequence is CASSADGSTDTQYF. The CDR3 bases are TGTGCCAGCAGCGCAGACGGTAGCACAGATACGCAGTATTTT.